What follows are 21 T cell receptor beta chains derived from one specimen sequenced in a study of control samples from healthy donors and cancer patients. Assay used: immunoSEQ multiplex PCR; TCRdb lists only in-frame clones, some missing. The data show about 98,000 clones, 70% to 80% seen once. The sequencing sample was made of blood. The receptors derive from a woman under 40 in good health.

The V call is TRBV6-2 or TRBV6-3, the J call TRBJ1-1; D might be TRBD1 (6 bases). The CDR3 extends over 15 amino acids. CDR1 and CDR2 from the germline V gene are MNHEY and SVGEGT. V lost 4 bases, J lost 6 bases, and 18 bases lay in between. This CDR3 reads CASSWNQGTGSEAFF. In nucleotides, the CDR3 is TGTGCCAGCAGTTGGAATCAGGGGACGGGGTCTGAAGCTTTCTTT.

This clone was seen just once. The J gene is TRBJ2-2, the V gene TRBV6-1; 8 bases fit TRBD1. This CDR3 region has 19 residues. With 0 bases clipped from V and 5 bases from J, the junction kept 14 bases outside the gene matches. In germline, CDR1 is MNHNS, CDR2 SASEGT. Here the CDR3 DNA reads TGTGCCAGCAGTGAAGCAGTCAGGGGGCTGGTCCGGGGAACCGGGGAGCTGTTTTTT. Translation gives CASSEAVRGLVRGTGELFF.

The sample holds one count of this clone. The chain carries TRBV19 and TRBJ1-2; D is unresolved. Germline CDR1 is LNHDA and CDR2 is SQIVND (reference sequence). V lost 10 bases, J lost 11 bases, and 26 bases lay in between. The CDR3 loop spans 14 amino acids. The CDR3 spells CAILGSSPERGYTF. CDR3 coding DNA: TGTGCCATTTTGGGAAGCTCCCCTGAGAGAGGATACACCTTC.

The V gene is TRBV15, the J gene TRBJ2-1; D uncertain. Trimming removed 1 base at V and 5 bases at J, with 18 bases between. Germline-derived CDR1 and CDR2 are LNHNV and YYDKDF (reference sequence). The CDR3 runs 17 residues. The CDR3 reads CATSRAVNAKLDNEQFF. In nucleotides, the CDR3 is TGTGCCACCAGCAGAGCCGTGAATGCGAAACTGGACAATGAGCAGTTCTTC.

Only a few counts were recorded for this clone. V gene TRBV30 combines with J gene TRBJ1-1; D uncertain. Germline CDR1 reads GTSNPN; CDR2 reads SVGIG (reference sequence). V shed 4 bases and J shed 1 base, with 7 bases lying between them. The CDR3 loop spans 12 amino acids. As DNA, the CDR3 is TGTGCCTGGAATAGTGGGAACACTGAAGCTTTCTTT. Translated, it gives CAWNSGNTEAFF.

This CDR3 reads CASILVLWAEDMNTEAFF. The CDR3 region has the DNA TGTGCCAGCATATTGGTCCTTTGGGCCGAAGACATGAACACTGAAGCTTTCTTT. V usage is TRBV9 and J usage is TRBJ1-1; D is unresolved. The CDR3 has 18 amino acids. Germline values: CDR1 SGDLS, CDR2 YYNGEE. V gave up 6 bases and J gave up 0 bases, with 24 bases separating them.

V gene TRBV10-2 combines with J gene TRBJ2-7, with 8 bases identical to TRBD1. J was trimmed by 6 bases and V by 6 bases; bases with no gene match: 7. CDR3 size: 13 residues. Germline V lookup: CDR1 WSHSY, CDR2 SAAADI. DNA of the CDR3: TGCGCCAGCAGGGGACAGGCCCTCGCCGAGCAGTACTTC. Protein: CASRGQALAEQYF.

The chain has TRBV3-1 (or the pseudogene TRBV3-2) and TRBJ2-1; 13 positions agree with TRBD2. The CDR3 covers 17 residues. The J segment lost 9 bases and the V segment lost 0 bases, leaving 8 bases of the junction unmatched. From germline, CDR1 is LGHDT and CDR2 YNNKEL (reference sequence). The CDR3 bases are TGTGCCAGCAGCCAAGATCCACTAGCGGGGGGGCCCGGTGAGCAGTTCTTC. Translating gives CASSQDPLAGGPGEQFF.

V is TRBV10-3 and J is TRBJ2-5; 9 bases are shared with TRBD1. The germline V gene has CDR1 ENHRY and CDR2 SYGVKD. The J segment lost 3 bases and the V segment lost 6 bases, leaving 5 bases of the junction unmatched. This CDR3 has 14 amino acids. CDR3 nucleotide sequence: TGTGCCATCAGACCGGGACAGGGAAAAGAGACCCAGTACTTC. It translates to CAIRPGQGKETQYF.

The chain has TRBV30 and TRBJ2-6; TRBD2 might be the D (6 bases). Germline assignment: CDR1 GTSNPN and CDR2 SVGIG (reference sequence). The CDR3 loop spans 14 amino acids. V lost 2 bases and J lost 4, with 9 bases in between. CDR3 nucleotide sequence: TGTGCCTGGAGTACGGGGGTCGGGGCCAACGTCCTGACTTTC. This codes for CAWSTGVGANVLTF.

The rearrangement uses TRBV5-1 and TRBJ2-7, with a weak D call TRBD2 (5 bases). This CDR3 comprises 13 residues. V gave up 1 base and J gave up 7 bases, with 12 bases separating them. CDR1 and CDR2 (germline): SGHRS, YFSETQ. CDR3 region: CASSLIGVEEQYF. CDR3 sequence (DNA): TGCGCCAGCAGCTTGATCGGGGTCGAGGAGCAGTACTTC.

This clone was seen only once. The gene calls are TRBV19 and TRBJ2-3; no firm D call. Per germline, CDR1 LNHDA and CDR2 SQIVND (reference sequence). The CDR3 runs to 14 residues. Trimming stripped 7 bases from V and 6 bases from J, with 17 bases between. The CDR3 loop reads CASTGKLTADTQYF. In DNA form, the CDR3 reads TGTGCCAGTACTGGAAAGTTGACCGCGGATACGCAGTATTTT.

This clone was seen a handful of times. The chain joins TRBV6-5 to TRBJ2-2; D may correspond to TRBD1 or TRBD2 (5 bases each). Germline V lookup: CDR1 MNHEY, CDR2 SVGAGI. Trimming removed 6 bases at V and 3 bases at J, with 14 bases between. The CDR3 extends over 15 amino acids. For the CDR3, the DNA is TGTGCCAGCAGCCCCGGGACCAGACACACCGGGGAGCTGTTTTTT. This encodes CASSPGTRHTGELFF.

This clone was counted once. The J gene is TRBJ1-5, the V gene TRBV6-1; D possibly corresponds to TRBD1 (6 bases). Between the trimmed V and J ends, which lost 2 bases and 6 bases, there was a span of 14 bases. Germline CDR1 and CDR2: MNHNS and SASEGT. This CDR3 comprises 15 residues. CDR3 sequence: CASSESLRGFQPQHF. CDR3 in DNA: TGTGCCAGCAGTGAAAGCCTAAGGGGGTTTCAGCCCCAGCATTTT.

About this clone itself: Germline is not matched at one junction end, which may reflect a read error. V usage is TRBV19 and J usage is TRBJ1-3; TRBD1 aligns across 7 bases. This CDR3 contains 11 residues. Looked up from germline, CDR1 is LNHDA and CDR2 is SQIVND (reference sequence). CDR3 coding DNA: TGTGCCAGTAGTACCCCGGGGGGACAGTGGTTT. Translation: CASSTPGGQWF.

The chain links TRBV18 to TRBJ1-1; perhaps TRBD1 as D (5 bases). The CDR3 consists of 14 residues. V gave up 3 bases and J gave up 0 bases, with 8 bases separating them. Germline V CDR1 and CDR2: KGHSH, LQKENI. The CDR3 here is CASSPRGVNTEAFF. CDR3 bases: TGTGCCAGCTCACCTCGGGGGGTGAACACTGAAGCTTTCTTT.

V is TRBV6-5 and J is TRBJ2-1; 9 bases agree with TRBD1. After removal of 6 bases from V and 9 bases from J, the junction contained 6 bases not matched to a gene. There are 13 residues in the CDR3. Germline V gene sequence: CDR1 MNHEY, CDR2 SVGAGI. CDR3 coding DNA: TGTGCCAGCAGACCGGGACAGGGAACTGAGCAGTTCTTC. Amino acid sequence: CASRPGQGTEQFF.

V and J are TRBV4-2 and TRBJ1-2; D might be TRBD1 (5 bases). The V and J ends lost 0 bases and 5 bases respectively, with 10 bases between them. CDR3 length: 14 amino acids. Germline CDR1 reads LGHNA; CDR2 reads YNFKEQ. The CDR3 sequence: CASSQDLSGYGYTF. CDR3 in DNA: TGTGCCAGCAGCCAAGATCTTTCAGGGTATGGCTACACCTTC.

The chain combines TRBV5-3 with TRBJ2-7; TRBD1 or TRBD2 may be the D gene (5 bases each). TRBV5-3 carries the ORF label, with uncertain function. V lost 5 bases, J lost 2 bases, and 14 bases lay in between. The CDR3 extends over 14 amino acids. CDR3 in amino acids: CARRSGAFTYEQYF. In nucleotides, the CDR3 is TGTGCCAGAAGGTCCGGGGCTTTCACCTACGAGCAGTACTTC.

V usage is TRBV11-2 and J usage is TRBJ1-4; TRBD1 might be the D (6 bases). This CDR3 contains 13 residues. In germline, CDR1 is SGHAT, CDR2 FQNNGV. Trimming pared 7 bases from V and 7 bases from J, leaving 13 bases between. The CDR3 DNA reads TGTGCCAGCATGGGGGGCCCAGGTGAAAAACTGTTTTTT. Its protein product is CASMGGPGEKLFF.

There are a few counts of this clone. The chain employs TRBV3-1 (or the pseudogene TRBV3-2) and TRBJ1-1; D gene ambiguous. Germline CDR1 reads LGHDT; CDR2 reads YNNKEL (reference sequence). V gave up 6 bases and J gave up 5 bases, with 13 bases separating them. CDR3 length equals 13 residues. The CDR3 loop reads CASRTAVGTEAFF. As DNA, the CDR3 is TGTGCCAGCAGGACGGCGGTTGGGACTGAAGCTTTCTTT.